This entry lists 7 T cell receptor beta chains sequenced from one sample in a study of identical twins (dated by TCRdb to 2016 to 2017). Library preparation used 5' RACE. Sequencing used an Illumina HiSeq 2000. Using fastp trimming at Q25 and MiXCR clonotype assembly, TCRdb reanalyzed the public sequencing data and kept in-frame beta chains. Every distinct CDR3 protein forms one entry, paired with its most common genes and DNA. Here the sample has 1.5 million to 2 million distinct CDR3 sequences; 25% to 35% occur a single time. Jointly, the top ten make up more than 0.25% of the sample. Sequencing was done on a sample of cord blood. These receptors originate from a newborn girl in good health.

This chain joins TRBV20-1 and TRBJ2-2; D might be TRBD2 (5 bases). V was pared by 0 bases and J by 4 bases, with 9 bases between. The CDR3 runs to 14 residues. Per germline, CDR1 DFQATT and CDR2 SNEGSKA (reference sequence). CDR3 protein: CSARDGAGTGELFF. The DNA of the CDR3 is TGCAGTGCTAGAGATGGTGCGGGCACCGGGGAGCTGTTTTTT.

This clonotype was counted a few times. The rearrangement uses TRBV11-2 and TRBJ1-2, with 9 bases matching TRBD1. Germline CDR1 SGHAT, CDR2 FQNNGV. With V trimmed by 0 bases and J by 4 bases, 12 bases remained unmatched. The CDR3 consists of 18 residues. The CDR3 region is CASSLDRVYRGLSYGYTF. DNA for the CDR3: TGTGCCAGCAGCTTAGATAGGGTCTACAGGGGGCTTAGCTATGGCTACACCTTC.

V is TRBV4-1 and J is TRBJ2-7; 11 bases match TRBD2. Germline V gene lookup returns CDR1 MGHRA and CDR2 YSYEKL. The ends lost 2 bases at V and 3 bases at J; junction bases unmatched: 3. The CDR3 length is 15 residues. CDR3 amino acids: CASSQYTSGGYEQYF. The CDR3 coding sequence is TGCGCCAGCAGCCAATATACTAGCGGGGGCTACGAGCAGTACTTC.

This chain links TRBV6-5 with TRBJ2-7, with D perhaps matching TRBD2 (5 bases). CDR3 size: 13 residues. Germline CDR1 reads MNHEY; CDR2 reads SVGAGI. Trimming removed 2 bases at V and 3 bases at J, with 8 bases between. The CDR3: CASSYASGYEQYF. CDR3 bases: TGTGCCAGCAGTTACGCCAGCGGCTACGAGCAGTACTTC.

The rearrangement joins TRBV20-1 to TRBJ1-5; tentatively, D is TRBD1 (5 bases). This CDR3 contains 16 residues. Trimming took 0 bases from V and 3 from J, leaving 15 bases between them. Germline-derived CDR1 and CDR2 are DFQATT and SNEGSKA (reference sequence). The CDR3 is CSARDSQGISNQPQHF. The CDR3 bases are TGCAGTGCTAGAGATTCCCAGGGAATCTCCAATCAGCCCCAGCATTTT.

This clonotype has a handful of counts. The V gene is TRBV6-1, the J gene TRBJ2-7; D uncertain. The V gene's germline CDR1 is MNHNS and CDR2 SASEGT. V was clipped by 8 bases and J by 0 bases, with 11 bases between them. The CDR3 runs 13 residues. This CDR3 reads CASRKASSYEQYF. The CDR3, as DNA: TGTGCCAGCCGTAAGGCTTCCTCCTACGAGCAGTACTTC.

This sequence joins TRBV20-1 and TRBJ2-5; a weak D match, TRBD1 (6 bases). V was shortened by 7 bases and J by 2 bases, with 11 bases between the two germline ends. This CDR3 region has 12 residues. Germline assignment: CDR1 DFQATT and CDR2 SNEGSKA (reference sequence). The chain's CDR3 is CSGRQGQETQYF. The DNA for the CDR3 is TGCAGTGGGAGGCAGGGGCAAGAGACCCAGTACTTC.